A single sample gave rise to the 13 T cell receptor beta chains below, sequenced in a study of T cells in Graves' hyperthyroidism and ophthalmopathy. Regions amplified from RNA transcripts were the TCR beta CDR3 regions. The TCR CDR3 was amplified in a first-round RT-PCR using the HTBI primer set. One entry per CDR3 protein, called by TCRdb with MiXCR from the multiplex PCR reads. The data contain roughly 700,000 distinct CDR3 sequences, approximately 40% of them singletons. Sequenced material: blood. The receptors were sampled from a woman aged 40 to 50 with Graves' hyperthyroidism.

Details on this clonotype: Sequence at one end of the junction differs from germline and may be a read error. The chain combines TRBV5-1 with TRBJ1-1; TRBD1 matches at 7 bases. CDR3 size: 14 residues. Germline loops: CDR1 SGHRS, CDR2 YFSETQ. CDR3 loop: CAGSLYRGNTEAFF. The CDR3 bases are TGCGCCGGCAGCTTGTACAGGGGAAACACTGAAGCTTTCTTT. The whole variable domain, filled in from reference TRBV5-1 and TRBJ1-1, reads KAGVTQTPRYLIKTRGQQVTLSCSPISGHRSVSWYQQTPGQGLQFLFEYFSETQRNKGNFPGRFSGRQFSNSRSEMNVSTLELGDSALYLCAGSLYRGNTEAFFGQGTRLTVV.

This clonotype has just a few counts. V is TRBV15 and J is TRBJ1-1; D ambiguous. V was trimmed by 0 bases and J by 9 bases, leaving 14 bases between them. Germline CDR1 is LNHNV and CDR2 is YYDKDF (reference sequence). The CDR3 sequence is 14 residues long. This CDR3 reads CATSRDRTSGKAFF. The CDR3 nucleotides are TGTGCCACCAGCAGAGATCGGACCTCCGGGAAAGCTTTCTTT.

The rearrangement uses TRBV5-1 and TRBJ2-7, with D perhaps TRBD2 (5 bases). This CDR3 has 13 amino acids. The ends were cut back, 0 bases at V and 9 bases at J, with 13 bases in the middle. The germline V gene encodes CDR1 SGHRS and CDR2 YFSETQ. CDR3 region: CASSLGLPSGQYF. CDR3 coding DNA: TGCGCCAGCAGCTTGGGGCTCCCAAGCGGGCAGTACTTC.

The V call is TRBV9, the J call TRBJ1-1, with D unclear. The germline V and J ends were trimmed by 3 bases and 0 bases, with 12 bases remaining between them. Germline loops: CDR1 SGDLS, CDR2 YYNGEE. The CDR3 totals 15 residues. The CDR3 loop is CASSAGAGMNTEAFF. The CDR3 DNA sequence: TGTGCCAGCAGCGCGGGAGCAGGCATGAACACTGAAGCTTTCTTT.

The rearrangement uses TRBV20-1 and TRBJ2-3, with TRBD2 matching 13 bases. The V gene end was trimmed by 5 bases and the J gene end by 3 bases; junction bases not matched to a gene: 14. Germline CDR1 and CDR2: DFQATT and SNEGSKA (reference sequence). There are 18 residues in the CDR3. CDR3 amino acids: CSAPQSGLAGVVTDTQYF. DNA of the CDR3: TGCAGTGCTCCTCAAAGTGGACTAGCGGGAGTCGTGACAGATACGCAGTATTTT.

V and J are TRBV7-9 and TRBJ1-3, with D uncertain. Deletions cut 2 bases from V and 2 bases from J, with 19 bases between. The germline gives CDR1 SEHNR, CDR2 FQNEAQ (reference sequence). CDR3 size: 18 residues. The CDR3, as DNA: TGTGCCAGCAGCTTATTCTGTGAGCTCTTCTCCCCTGGAAACACCATATATTTT. Amino acid sequence: CASSLFCELFSPGNTIYF.

The chain carries TRBV12-3 or TRBV12-4 and TRBJ1-5; 9 positions agree with TRBD1. This CDR3 spans 14 amino acids. V shed 7 bases, J shed 11 bases, and the junction held 12 bases outside the gene matches. The CDR3 here is CASNDGTGPQAQHF. DNA for the CDR3: TGTGCCAGCAATGACGGGACAGGGCCCCAGGCCCAGCATTTT.

Only a few counts were recorded for this clonotype. At one boundary the junction diverges from the germline segment, which might be a read error. The V gene is TRBV10-2, the J gene TRBJ2-7; no reliable D call. Per germline, CDR1 WSHSY and CDR2 SAAADI. The length of the CDR3 is 13 residues. The CDR3 reads CASSRSHTYEQYF. In DNA form, the CDR3 reads TGTGCCAGCTCACGGTCCCATACCTACGAGCAGTACTTC.

The table lists this clonotype with many counts. The chain uses TRBV24-1 and TRBJ1-4; TRBD1 matches 8 bases. The CDR3 has 15 residues. J lost 7 bases, V lost 3 bases, and 6 bases had no gene match. Germline values: CDR1 KGHDR, CDR2 SFDVKD. The CDR3 DNA reads TGTGCCACCAGTGATGTCGCAGGGGGCAGTGAAAAACTGTTTTTT. This sequence encodes CATSDVAGGSEKLFF.

The V gene is TRBV7-2, the J gene TRBJ1-5; 7 bases fit TRBD1. Germline CDR1 reads SGHTA; CDR2 reads FQGNSA. The CDR3 has 15 amino acids. V lost 4 bases to trimming and J lost 4 bases; unmatched junction nucleotides: 7. CDR3 in DNA: TGTGCCAGCAGCTACCGGGGACAGAGAAATCAGCCCCAGCATTTT. Protein sequence: CASSYRGQRNQPQHF.

As regards this clonotype: With a much larger clone just one base away, this may be a read error. The rearrangement uses TRBV29-1 and TRBJ1-4; D unresolved. Germline V gives CDR1 SQVTM, CDR2 ANQGSEA. This CDR3 comprises 13 residues. Trimming removed 5 bases at V and 0 bases at J, with 7 bases between. The CDR3 region has the DNA TGCAGCGTTAGGAGGCCAACTAATGAAAAACTGTTTTTT. Protein product: CSVRRPTNEKLFF.

The rearrangement joins TRBV6-5 to TRBJ1-1; TRBD1 might be the D (6 bases). V lost 11 bases to trimming and J lost 1 base, with 17 bases between them. This CDR3 has 14 amino acids. Germline CDR1 is MNHEY and CDR2 is SVGAGI. This chain's CDR3 is CACPLGGANTEAFF. As DNA, the CDR3 is TGTGCCTGCCCCTTAGGGGGGGCGAACACTGAAGCTTTCTTT.

V usage is TRBV19 and J usage is TRBJ2-2; 10 nucleotides match TRBD1. The V gene end was trimmed by 5 bases and the J gene end by 3 bases; junction bases not matched to a gene: 6. Germline V gene data show CDR1 as LNHDA and CDR2 as SQIVND (reference sequence). The CDR3 runs to 16 residues. The CDR3 loop is CASSPGTGEDTGELFF. In DNA, the CDR3 is TGTGCCAGTAGTCCGGGGACAGGGGAAGACACCGGGGAGCTGTTTTTT.